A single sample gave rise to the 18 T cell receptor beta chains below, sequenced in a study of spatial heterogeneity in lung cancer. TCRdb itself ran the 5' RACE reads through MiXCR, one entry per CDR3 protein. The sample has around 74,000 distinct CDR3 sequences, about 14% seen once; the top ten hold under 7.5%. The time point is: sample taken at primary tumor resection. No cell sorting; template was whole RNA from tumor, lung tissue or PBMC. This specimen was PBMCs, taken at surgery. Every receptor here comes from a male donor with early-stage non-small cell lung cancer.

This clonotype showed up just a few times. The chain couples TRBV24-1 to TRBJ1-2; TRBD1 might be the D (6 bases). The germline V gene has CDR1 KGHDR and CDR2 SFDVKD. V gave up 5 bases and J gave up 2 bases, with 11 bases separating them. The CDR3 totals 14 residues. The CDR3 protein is CATSGNQGNYGYTF. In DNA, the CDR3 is TGTGCCACCAGTGGGAACCAGGGGAACTATGGCTACACCTTC.

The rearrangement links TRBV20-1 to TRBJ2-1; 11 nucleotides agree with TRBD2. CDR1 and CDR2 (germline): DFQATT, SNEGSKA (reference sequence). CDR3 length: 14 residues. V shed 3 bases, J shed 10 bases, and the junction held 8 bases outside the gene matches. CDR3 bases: TGCAGTGCTAGGTTACTAGCGGGAGATCGGGAGCAGTTCTTC. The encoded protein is CSARLLAGDREQFF.

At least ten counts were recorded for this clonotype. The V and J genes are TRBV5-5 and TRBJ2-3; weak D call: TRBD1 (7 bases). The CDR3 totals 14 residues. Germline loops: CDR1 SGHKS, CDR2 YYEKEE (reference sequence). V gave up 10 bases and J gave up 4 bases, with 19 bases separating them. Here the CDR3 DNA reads TGTGCCGCAGGCCAACAGGGGAGGCCAGATACGCAGTATTTT. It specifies CAAGQQGRPDTQYF.

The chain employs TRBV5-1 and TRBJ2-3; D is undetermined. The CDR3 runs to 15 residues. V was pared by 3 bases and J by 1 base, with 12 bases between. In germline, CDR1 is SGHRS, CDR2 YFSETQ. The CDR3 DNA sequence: TGCGCCAGCAGCTACGGACCTCCTGGCACAGATACGCAGTATTTT. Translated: CASSYGPPGTDTQYF.

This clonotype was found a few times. CDR3: CASSIGTGNEQFF. The CDR3 DNA reads as TGTGCCAGCAGCATCGGGACAGGCAATGAGCAGTTCTTC. This chain uses TRBV7-7 with TRBJ2-1; 8 positions agree with TRBD1. From germline, CDR1 is SSHAT and CDR2 FNYEAQ (reference sequence). V lost 5 bases and J lost 6; bases outside the gene matches: 3. The CDR3 extends over 13 amino acids.

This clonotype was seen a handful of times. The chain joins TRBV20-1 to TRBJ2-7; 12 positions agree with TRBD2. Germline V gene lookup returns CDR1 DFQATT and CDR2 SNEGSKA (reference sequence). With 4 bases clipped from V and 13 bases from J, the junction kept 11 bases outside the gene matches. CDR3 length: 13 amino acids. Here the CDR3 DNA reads TGCAGTGCTATGACCGGGACTAGCGGGTGGCAATACTTC. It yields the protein CSAMTGTSGWQYF.

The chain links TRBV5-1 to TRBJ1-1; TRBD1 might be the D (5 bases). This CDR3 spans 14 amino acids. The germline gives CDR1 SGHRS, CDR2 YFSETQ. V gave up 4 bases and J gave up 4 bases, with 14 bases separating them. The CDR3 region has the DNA TGCGCCAGCAGCGTCACAACGGACACCACTGAAGCTTTCTTT. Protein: CASSVTTDTTEAFF.

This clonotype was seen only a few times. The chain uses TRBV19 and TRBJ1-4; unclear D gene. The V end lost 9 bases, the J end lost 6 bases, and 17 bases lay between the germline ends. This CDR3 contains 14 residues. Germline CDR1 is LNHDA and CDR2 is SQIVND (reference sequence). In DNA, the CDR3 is TGTGCCAGCCATGGGGAACAGATATATGAAAAACTGTTTTTT. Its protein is CASHGEQIYEKLFF.

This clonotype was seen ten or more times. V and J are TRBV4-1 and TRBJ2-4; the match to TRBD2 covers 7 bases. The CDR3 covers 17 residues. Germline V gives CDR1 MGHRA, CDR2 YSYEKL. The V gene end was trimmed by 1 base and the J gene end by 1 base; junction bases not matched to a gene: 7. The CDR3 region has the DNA TGCGCCAGCAGCCAAGGACTAGCCTCCCTGGCCAAAAACATTCAGTACTTC. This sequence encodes CASSQGLASLAKNIQYF.

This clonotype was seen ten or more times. The CDR3: CSVTTGMDAQYF. DNA of the CDR3: TGCAGCGTTACCACCGGGATGGATGCCCAGTACTTC. The chain is built from TRBV29-1 and TRBJ2-5, with a possible D match to TRBD2 (5 bases). Trimming removed 5 bases at V and 9 bases at J, with 16 bases between. The CDR3 sequence is 12 residues long. Germline V gives CDR1 SQVTM, CDR2 ANQGSEA.

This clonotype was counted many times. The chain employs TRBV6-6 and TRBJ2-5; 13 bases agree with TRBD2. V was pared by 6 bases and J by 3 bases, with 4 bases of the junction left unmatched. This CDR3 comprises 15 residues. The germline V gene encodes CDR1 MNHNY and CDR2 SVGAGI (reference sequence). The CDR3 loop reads CASRHGLAGEETQYF. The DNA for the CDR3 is TGTGCCAGCAGGCACGGACTAGCGGGAGAAGAGACCCAGTACTTC.

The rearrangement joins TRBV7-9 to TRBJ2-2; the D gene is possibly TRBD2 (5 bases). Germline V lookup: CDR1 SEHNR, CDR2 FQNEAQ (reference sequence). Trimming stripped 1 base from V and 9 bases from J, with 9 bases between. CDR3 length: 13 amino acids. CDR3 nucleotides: TGTGCCAGCAGCTTAGGTGCCGGGAGGGAGCTGTTTTTT. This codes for CASSLGAGRELFF.

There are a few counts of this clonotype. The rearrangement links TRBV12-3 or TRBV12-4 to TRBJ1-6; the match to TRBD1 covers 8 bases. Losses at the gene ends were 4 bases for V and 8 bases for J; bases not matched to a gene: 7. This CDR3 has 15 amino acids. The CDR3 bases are TGTGCCAGCAGTTCACGGACAGGGAAAGATTCACCCCTCCACTTT. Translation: CASSSRTGKDSPLHF.

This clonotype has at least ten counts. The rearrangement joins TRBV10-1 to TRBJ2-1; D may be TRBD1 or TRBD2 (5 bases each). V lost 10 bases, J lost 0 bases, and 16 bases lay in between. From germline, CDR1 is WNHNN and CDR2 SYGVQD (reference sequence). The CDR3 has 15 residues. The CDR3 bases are TGCGCCACTCCCGGGACCTGGAGCTCCTACAATGAGCAGTTCTTC. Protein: CATPGTWSSYNEQFF.

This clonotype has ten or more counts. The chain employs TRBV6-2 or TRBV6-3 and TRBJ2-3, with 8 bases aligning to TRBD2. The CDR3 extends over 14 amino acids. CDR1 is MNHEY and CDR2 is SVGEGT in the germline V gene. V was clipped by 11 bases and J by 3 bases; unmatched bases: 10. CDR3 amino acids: CASRREGETDTQYF. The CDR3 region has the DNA TGTGCCTCACGACGGGAGGGTGAAACAGATACGCAGTATTTT.

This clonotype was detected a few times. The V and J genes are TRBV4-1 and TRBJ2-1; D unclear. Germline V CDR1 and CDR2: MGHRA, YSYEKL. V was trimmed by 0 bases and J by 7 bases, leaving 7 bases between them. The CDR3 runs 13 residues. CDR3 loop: CASSQEGPNEQFF. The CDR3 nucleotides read TGCGCCAGCAGCCAAGAGGGCCCGAATGAGCAGTTCTTC.

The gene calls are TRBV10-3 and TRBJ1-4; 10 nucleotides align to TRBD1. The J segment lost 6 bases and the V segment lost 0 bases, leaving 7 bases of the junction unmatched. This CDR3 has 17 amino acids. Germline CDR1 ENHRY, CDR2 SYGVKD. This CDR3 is CAISESIIGTGDEKLFF. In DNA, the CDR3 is TGTGCCATCAGTGAGTCGATTATTGGGACAGGGGATGAAAAACTGTTTTTT.

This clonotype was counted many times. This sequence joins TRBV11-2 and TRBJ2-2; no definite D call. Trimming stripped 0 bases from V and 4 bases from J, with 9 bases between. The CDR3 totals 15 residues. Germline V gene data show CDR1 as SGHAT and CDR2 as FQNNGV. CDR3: CASSLEILPTGELFF. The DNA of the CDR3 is TGTGCCAGCAGCTTAGAGATATTACCCACCGGGGAGCTGTTTTTT. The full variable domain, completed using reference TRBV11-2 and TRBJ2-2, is EAGVAQSPRYKIIEKRQSVAFWCNPISGHATLYWYQQILGQGPKLLIQFQNNGVVDDSQLPKDRFSAERLKGVDSTLKIQPAKLEDSAVYLCASSLEILPTGELFFGEGSRLTVL.